The 25 T cell receptor beta chains reported below all come from one sample, sequenced in a study of neoadjuvant nivolumab and ipilimumab in lung cancer (TCRdb year 2020). This specimen's time point label, per the study, means: at surgical resection after neoadjuvant nivolumab +/- ipilimumab. The library was built by means of the immunoSEQ multiplex PCR assay. Held by TCRdb, this immuneACCESS table contains in-frame sequences only and omits some clones. Under half of the omission traces to an unresolved V gene where checked; the cause of the rest is unknown. The sample table lists roughly 20,000 clones, roughly three quarters of them with a count of one. The leading ten clones occupy about 8.8% of the sample. The sequencing used tumor tissue, collected after neoadjuvant nivolumab, alone or with ipilimumab, at or shortly before surgery. The receptors were sampled from an adult with non-small cell lung cancer.

Only one count was recorded for this clone. The V and J genes are TRBV30 and TRBJ1-2; D gene ambiguous. The germline gives CDR1 GTSNPN, CDR2 SVGIG (reference sequence). The CDR3 totals 14 residues. V was clipped by 0 bases and J by 8 bases, with 16 bases between them. CDR3 in amino acids: CAWSVPRIGDGYTF. The CDR3 coding sequence is TGTGCCTGGAGTGTACCCAGAATTGGAGACGGCTACACCTTC.

V gene TRBV7-6 combines with J gene TRBJ1-3; D gene unclear. This CDR3 has 15 amino acids. Germline V CDR1 and CDR2: SGHVS, FNYEAQ. Deletions cut 0 bases from V and 2 bases from J, with 8 bases between. The CDR3 DNA follows: TGTGCCAGCAGCTTAGCTTTGGATCCTGGAAACACCATATATTTT. As protein: CASSLALDPGNTIYF.

V usage is TRBV20-1 and J usage is TRBJ2-7; D call uncertain. Germline CDR1 is DFQATT and CDR2 is SNEGSKA (reference sequence). The V end was cut by 1 base, the J end by 9 bases, with 10 bases between. This CDR3 has 11 amino acids. The CDR3 DNA is TGCAGTGCTAGAGGGATCATGGGGCAGTACTTC. Amino acid sequence: CSARGIMGQYF.

This clone has just a few counts. The rearrangement joins TRBV9 to TRBJ1-6; D remains unclear. Germline-derived CDR1 and CDR2 are SGDLS and YYNGEE. The CDR3 length is 17 residues. The germline V and J ends were trimmed by 5 bases and 7 bases, with 22 bases remaining between them. CDR3 amino acids: CASSALPAPTRNSPLHF. CDR3 DNA sequence: TGTGCCAGCAGTGCCTTGCCAGCGCCTACACGGAATTCACCCCTCCACTTT.

This clone is a singleton in its sample. The chain uses TRBV5-1 and TRBJ1-1; weak D call: TRBD1 (5 bases). The CDR3 runs 16 residues. Trimming left V 0 bases short and J 7 bases short, with 19 bases between. Germline assignment: CDR1 SGHRS and CDR2 YFSETQ. The CDR3 nucleotides read TGCGCCAGCAGCTTGGCCAAGTTTGGGGGTAAGAGTGAAGCTTTCTTT. Its translation is CASSLAKFGGKSEAFF.

The chain has TRBV7-2 and TRBJ1-1, with D unresolved. The CDR3 loop spans 15 amino acids. In germline, CDR1 is SGHTA, CDR2 FQGNSA. Trimming stripped 1 base from V and 6 bases from J, with 15 bases between. CDR3 DNA sequence: TGTGCCAGCAGCTTAGATAGGATAAAGGGCGCTGAAGCTTTCTTT. It encodes CASSLDRIKGAEAFF. The whole variable domain, remainder taken from reference TRBV7-2 and TRBJ1-1, is GAGVSQSPSNKVTEKGKDVELRCDPISGHTALYWYRQSLGQGLEFLIYFQGNSAPDKSGLPSDRFSAERTGGSVSTLTIQRTQQEDSAVYLCASSLDRIKGAEAFFGQGTRLTVV.

This clone was found a few times. The rearrangement links TRBV9 to TRBJ1-3, with unresolved D. CDR1 and CDR2 from the germline V gene are SGDLS and YYNGEE. The CDR3 totals 13 residues. V shed 0 bases and J shed 2 bases, with 3 bases lying between them. CDR3 nucleotides: TGTGCCAGCAGCGTAGACCCTGGAAACACCATATATTTT. It translates to CASSVDPGNTIYF.

This clone is a singleton in its sample. This chain connects TRBV18 to TRBJ1-2, with D perhaps TRBD1 (5 bases). V was cut by 6 bases and J by 4 bases, with 15 bases left in between. This CDR3 has 14 amino acids. Germline V gene sequence: CDR1 KGHSH, CDR2 LQKENI. The CDR3: CASSPGRGGYGYTF. In nucleotides, the CDR3 is TGTGCCAGCTCGCCGGGACGGGGGGGCTATGGCTACACCTTC.

The rearrangement links TRBV7-9 to TRBJ1-6, with TRBD1 identical over 7 bases. The CDR3 has 14 amino acids. Looked up from germline, CDR1 is SEHNR and CDR2 is FQNEAQ (reference sequence). Trimming took 4 bases from V and 5 from J; bases not matched to a gene: 2. In nucleotides, the CDR3 is TGTGCCAGCAGCTGGGGACAGCATAATTCACCCCTCCACTTT. Amino acids: CASSWGQHNSPLHF.

The chain links TRBV5-4 to TRBJ1-2; no firm D call. V was pared by 2 bases and J by 14 bases, with 22 bases between. The CDR3 runs 14 residues. CDR1 SGHNT and CDR2 YYREEE come from the germline V gene (reference sequence). The CDR3 loop is CASSLPGGSQMSTF. In DNA form, the CDR3 reads TGTGCCAGCAGCTTACCGGGAGGCAGCCAAATGAGTACCTTC. Variable domain in full (rest from reference TRBV5-4 and TRBJ1-2): ETGVTQSPTHLIKTRGQQVTLRCSSQSGHNTVSWYQQALGQGPQFIFQYYREEENGRGNFPPRFSGLQFPNYSSELNVNALELDDSALYLCASSLPGGSQMSTFGSGTRLTVV.

The chain recombines TRBV5-4 with TRBJ1-1; 12 nucleotides agree with TRBD1. V was pared by 7 bases and J by 4 bases, with 8 bases of the junction left unmatched. Germline loops: CDR1 SGHNT, CDR2 YYREEE (reference sequence). CDR3 length equals 15 residues. The CDR3 coding sequence is TGTGCCAGCCGGGGGACAGGGGGCGCGTCCACTGAAGCTTTCTTT. Encoded protein: CASRGTGGASTEAFF.

Here the CDR3 DNA reads TGTGCCAGTACGATTACCAGCACAGATACGCAGTATTTT. It encodes CASTITSTDTQYF. The rearrangement links TRBV18 to TRBJ2-3; D is undetermined. CDR1 and CDR2 (germline): KGHSH, LQKENI. There are 13 residues in the CDR3. V dropped 9 bases and J dropped 0 bases, with 10 bases sitting between them.

The genes are TRBV28 and TRBJ1-2; D remains ambiguous. Germline lookup yields CDR1 MDHEN and CDR2 SYDVKM. Trimming removed 5 bases from V and 5 bases from J, with 9 bases in between. The CDR3 spans 12 residues. This chain's CDR3 is CASSPPQYGYTF. The CDR3 DNA reads TGTGCCAGCAGTCCCCCCCAGTATGGCTACACCTTC.

This chain connects TRBV19 to TRBJ1-5, with a possible D match to TRBD1 (5 bases). Trimming left V 5 bases short and J 5 bases short, with 16 bases between. The CDR3 totals 15 residues. Per the germline V gene, CDR1 is LNHDA and CDR2 is SQIVND (reference sequence). In DNA form, the CDR3 reads TGTGCCAGTAGTTCCGGGGGTGGGGGGGATCAGCCCCAGCATTTT. Amino acid sequence: CASSSGGGGDQPQHF.

The chain combines TRBV5-6 with TRBJ2-3, with unresolved D. Germline V lookup: CDR1 SGHDT, CDR2 YYEEEE. Trimming stripped 1 base from V and 4 bases from J, with 10 bases between. The CDR3 has 14 amino acids. This CDR3 reads CASSLFRPPDTQYF. In DNA, the CDR3 is TGTGCCAGCAGCTTGTTCCGGCCGCCAGATACGCAGTATTTT. The full variable domain, rest sourced from reference TRBV5-6 and TRBJ2-3, is DAGVTQSPTHLIKTRGQQVTLRCSPKSGHDTVSWYQQALGQGPQFIFQYYEEEERQRGNFPDRFSGHQFPNYSSELNVNALLLGDSALYLCASSLFRPPDTQYFGPGTRLTVL.

This chain joins TRBV6-6 and TRBJ1-5; D is uncertain. The germline gives CDR1 MNHNY, CDR2 SVGAGI (reference sequence). Deletions cut 3 bases from V and 4 bases from J, with 10 bases between. The CDR3 is 14 residues long. DNA for the CDR3: TGTGCCAGCAGTTATCTTCTCGGGAATCAGCCCCAGCATTTT. It specifies CASSYLLGNQPQHF.

The chain combines TRBV11-2 with TRBJ1-1, with D possibly TRBD1 on 6 matching bases. V lost 2 bases and J lost 0, with 7 bases in between. The CDR3 contains 14 residues. Germline CDR1 reads SGHAT; CDR2 reads FQNNGV. In DNA form, the CDR3 reads TGTGCCAGCAGCTTAAACAGGGTGAACACTGAAGCTTTCTTT. Translated: CASSLNRVNTEAFF. Drawing the rest from reference TRBV11-2 and TRBJ1-1, the complete variable domain is EAGVAQSPRYKIIEKRQSVAFWCNPISGHATLYWYQQILGQGPKLLIQFQNNGVVDDSQLPKDRFSAERLKGVDSTLKIQPAKLEDSAVYLCASSLNRVNTEAFFGQGTRLTVV.

The V and J genes are TRBV5-1 and TRBJ2-5; D uncertain. Trimming stripped 4 bases from V and 2 bases from J, with 15 bases between. Germline V CDR1 and CDR2: SGHRS, YFSETQ. The CDR3 runs 15 residues. The CDR3 protein is CASSPIKFGQETQYF. The CDR3, as DNA: TGCGCCAGCAGCCCGATTAAGTTTGGACAAGAGACCCAGTACTTC.

V is TRBV7-9 and J is TRBJ2-1; 7 nucleotides align to TRBD2. The CDR3 runs to 15 residues. Losses at the gene ends were 4 bases for V and 9 bases for J; bases not matched to a gene: 12. Per the germline V gene, CDR1 is SEHNR and CDR2 is FQNEAQ (reference sequence). The CDR3 nucleotides read TGTGCCAGCAGCTGGTTCGGGGGGACCGGGGTTGAGCAGTTCTTC. Its translation is CASSWFGGTGVEQFF.

The rearrangement joins TRBV5-1 to TRBJ2-5; 8 bases map to TRBD2. V lost 7 bases, J lost 5 bases, and 10 bases stayed unmatched. CDR1 SGHRS and CDR2 YFSETQ come from the germline V gene. The length of the CDR3 is 14 residues. DNA of the CDR3: TGCGCCAGCTACTCCGGGGGGGCAGGGGAGACCCAGTACTTC. It specifies CASYSGGAGETQYF.

Only a few counts were recorded for this clone. The chain is built from TRBV11-2 and TRBJ1-2; 10 positions agree with TRBD1. This CDR3 is built from 16 residues. Germline CDR1 is SGHAT and CDR2 is FQNNGV. V gave up 5 bases and J gave up 2 bases; unmatched junction bases: 8. The CDR3 nucleotides are TGTGCCAGCAGCCCCGATACGGGACAGGGGAACTATGGCTACACCTTC. This gives the protein CASSPDTGQGNYGYTF.

The chain joins TRBV5-1 to TRBJ2-7, with TRBD1 matching 8 bases. Germline V lookup: CDR1 SGHRS, CDR2 YFSETQ. CDR3 length: 16 amino acids. Trimming at V came to 4 bases and at J to 0 bases, leaving 9 bases not matched to a gene. The CDR3 DNA reads as TGCGCCAGCAGCCCGGGGGACAGGATCAGCTCCTACGAGCAGTACTTC. Translation gives CASSPGDRISSYEQYF.

The chain has TRBV7-9 and TRBJ1-5; D is ambiguous. The CDR3 is 13 amino acids. V was shortened by 3 bases and J by 1 base, with 4 bases between the two germline ends. Germline values: CDR1 SEHNR, CDR2 FQNEAQ (reference sequence). The CDR3 DNA follows: TGTGCCAGCAGCTTGGAAAGCAATCAGCCCCAGCATTTT. Protein product: CASSLESNQPQHF.

The chain joins TRBV2 to TRBJ2-7; D remains unclear. Germline lookup yields CDR1 SNHLY and CDR2 FYNNEI. Deletions cut 7 bases from V and 4 bases from J, with 17 bases between. The CDR3 length is 14 residues. CDR3 DNA sequence: TGTGCCAGCATTCAAGTAGGGAACCCTTACGAGCAGTACTTC. Encoded protein: CASIQVGNPYEQYF.

This chain joins TRBV6-1 and TRBJ2-3; perhaps TRBD1 as D (6 bases). V was trimmed by 5 bases and J by 2 bases, leaving 14 bases between them. The CDR3 runs 15 residues. Looked up from germline, CDR1 is MNHNS and CDR2 is SASEGT. The CDR3 region is CASSFRTDFTDTQYF. For the CDR3, the DNA is TGTGCCAGCAGTTTCCGGACAGATTTCACAGATACGCAGTATTTT.